The next 11 T cell receptor beta chains were all read from a single sample in a study of blood T cell repertoires in COVID-19. Clones were sequenced by immunoSEQ multiplex PCR, and TCRdb holds only the in-frame ones, with some missing. The table lists over 350,000 clones, 80% to 90% of them singletons. The material sequenced was peripheral blood. The receptors shown here come from a woman younger than 45 with active or convalescent COVID-19.

The chain employs TRBV10-3 and TRBJ1-3, with 9 bases aligning to TRBD1. CDR1 is ENHRY, CDR2 SYGVKD, per germline. V trimming: 0 bases; J trimming: 4 bases; junction bases outside the gene matches: 13. This CDR3 spans 19 amino acids. The CDR3 sequence is CAISESGQGNRRWGNTIYF. As DNA, the CDR3 is TGTGCCATCAGTGAGTCGGGACAGGGAAATCGCCGGTGGGGAAACACCATATATTTT.

This chain uses TRBV5-6 with TRBJ1-2; no clear D gene. The germline V gene has CDR1 SGHDT and CDR2 YYEEEE. V gave up 0 bases and J gave up 2 bases, with 17 bases separating them. The CDR3 totals 17 residues. For the CDR3, the DNA is TGTGCCAGCAGCTTGGGATCCGGATCCCTGACAAACTATGGCTACACCTTC. Translating it yields CASSLGSGSLTNYGYTF.

J is TRBJ1-2 and V is TRBV27, with D possibly matching TRBD1 (5 bases). Trimming removed 7 bases from V and 0 bases from J, with 12 bases in between. Germline V gives CDR1 MNHEY, CDR2 SMNVEV (reference sequence). The CDR3 has 14 amino acids. CDR3 amino acids: CASTGGDPNYGYTF. The DNA of the CDR3 is TGTGCCAGCACGGGGGGGGATCCTAACTATGGCTACACCTTC.

The J gene is TRBJ1-1, the V gene TRBV10-1; TRBD1 aligns across 10 bases. Germline values: CDR1 WNHNN, CDR2 SYGVQD (reference sequence). The CDR3 has 14 residues. J was trimmed by 0 bases and V by 6 bases; bases with no gene match: 1. CDR3 sequence (DNA): TGCGCCAGCAGCGACAGGGGGCTGAACACTGAAGCTTTCTTT. This codes for CASSDRGLNTEAFF.

This chain joins TRBV11-2 and TRBJ2-7; 8 nucleotides align to TRBD1. The CDR3 runs 14 residues. Germline assignment: CDR1 SGHAT and CDR2 FQNNGV. V lost 7 bases and J lost 1; bases outside the gene matches: 6. As DNA, the CDR3 is TGTGCCAGCACAGGAGGACAGGGATCCTACGAGCAGTACTTC. This encodes CASTGGQGSYEQYF.

The chain is built from TRBV2 and TRBJ1-2, with D uncertain. This CDR3 comprises 13 residues. V was trimmed by 6 bases and J by 4 bases, leaving 12 bases between them. Germline CDR1 is SNHLY and CDR2 is FYNNEI. CDR3 sequence: CASSGFSGYGYTF. The CDR3, as DNA: TGTGCCAGCAGCGGCTTCAGCGGCTATGGCTACACCTTC.

The chain's CDR3 is CASSPVSGSARETQYF. CDR3 nucleotides: TGTGCCAGCAGCCCCGTGTCCGGGTCTGCAAGAGAGACCCAGTACTTC. This chain links TRBV11-2 with TRBJ2-5; D call uncertain. This CDR3 is built from 16 residues. Germline loops: CDR1 SGHAT, CDR2 FQNNGV. V was shortened by 5 bases and J by 4 bases, with 20 bases between the two germline ends.

The rearrangement links TRBV25-1 to TRBJ1-5, with 9 positions matching TRBD1. CDR3 length equals 16 residues. CDR1 MGHDK and CDR2 SYGVNS come from the germline V gene. Trimming cost V 8 bases and J 6 bases; bases outside gene matches: 14. In nucleotides, the CDR3 is TGTGCCAGCGCGCCGGGACAGGGCGAGTGGTTTCAGCCCCAGCATTTT. This gives the protein CASAPGQGEWFQPQHF.

This chain joins TRBV5-1 and TRBJ2-3, with D perhaps matching TRBD1 (6 bases). With 4 bases removed from V and 4 bases from J, the gap between germline ends came to 13 bases. The CDR3 extends over 14 amino acids. CDR1 is SGHRS and CDR2 is YFSETQ in the germline V gene. In DNA form, the CDR3 reads TGCGCCAGCAGCGAACAGGGTGGCGCAGATACGCAGTATTTT. It yields the protein CASSEQGGADTQYF. The whole variable domain, remainder taken from reference TRBV5-1 and TRBJ2-3, is KAGVTQTPRYLIKTRGQQVTLSCSPISGHRSVSWYQQTPGQGLQFLFEYFSETQRNKGNFPGRFSGRQFSNSRSEMNVSTLELGDSALYLCASSEQGGADTQYFGPGTRLTVL.

This chain links TRBV15 with TRBJ2-7, with TRBD2 matching 10 bases. The germline CDR1 and CDR2 sequences are LNHNV and YYDKDF (reference sequence). V trimming: 1 base; J trimming: 2 bases; junction bases outside the gene matches: 5. The CDR3 covers 16 residues. The DNA of the CDR3 is TGTGCCACCAGCAGAGGGGCCGGGACTAGCGCCTACGAGCAGTACTTC. Its translation is CATSRGAGTSAYEQYF.

CDR3 DNA sequence: TGTGCCATCAGCGATCAACAGGGGGCCGGTGAGACCCAGTACTTC. Translated, it gives CAISDQQGAGETQYF. This chain links TRBV10-3 with TRBJ2-5; TRBD1 agrees at 9 bases. V was pared by 6 bases and J by 5 bases, with 10 bases of the junction left unmatched. The CDR3 is 15 amino acids. Germline V gene lookup returns CDR1 ENHRY and CDR2 SYGVKD.